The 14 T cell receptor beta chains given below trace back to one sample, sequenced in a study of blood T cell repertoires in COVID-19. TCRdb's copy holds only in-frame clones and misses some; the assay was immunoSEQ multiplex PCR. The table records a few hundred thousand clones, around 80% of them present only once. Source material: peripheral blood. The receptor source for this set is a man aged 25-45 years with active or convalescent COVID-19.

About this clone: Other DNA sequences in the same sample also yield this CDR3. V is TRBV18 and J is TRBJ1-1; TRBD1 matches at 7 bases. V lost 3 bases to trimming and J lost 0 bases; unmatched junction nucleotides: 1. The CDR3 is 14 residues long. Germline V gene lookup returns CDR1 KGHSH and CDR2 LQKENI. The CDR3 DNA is TGTGCCAGCTCACCGAGGGGGCTGAACACTGAAGCTTTCTTT. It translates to CASSPRGLNTEAFF.

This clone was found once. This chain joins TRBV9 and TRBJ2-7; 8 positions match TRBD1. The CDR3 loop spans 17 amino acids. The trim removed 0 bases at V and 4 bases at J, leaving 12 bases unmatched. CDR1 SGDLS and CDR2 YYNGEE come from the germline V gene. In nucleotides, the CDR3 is TGTGCCAGCAGCGTAGAAGCAGGGGGCCTATCCCCATACGAGCAGTACTTC. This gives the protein CASSVEAGGLSPYEQYF.

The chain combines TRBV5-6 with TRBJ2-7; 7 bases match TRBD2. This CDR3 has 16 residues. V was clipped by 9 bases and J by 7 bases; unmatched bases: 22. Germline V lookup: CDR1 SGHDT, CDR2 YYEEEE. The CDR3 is CATREGGRASIEEQYF. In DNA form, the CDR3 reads TGTGCCACCAGGGAGGGCGGACGCGCTTCGATCGAGGAGCAGTACTTC.

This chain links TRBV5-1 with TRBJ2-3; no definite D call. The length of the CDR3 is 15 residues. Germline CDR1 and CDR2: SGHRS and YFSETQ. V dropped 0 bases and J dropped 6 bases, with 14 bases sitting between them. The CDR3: CASSLGGDSLDTQYF. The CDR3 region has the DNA TGCGCCAGCAGCTTGGGTGGAGATTCCCTCGATACGCAGTATTTT.

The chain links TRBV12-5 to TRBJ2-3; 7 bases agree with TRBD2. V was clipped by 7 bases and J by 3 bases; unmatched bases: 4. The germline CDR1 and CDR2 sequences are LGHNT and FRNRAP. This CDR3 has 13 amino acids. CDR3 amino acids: CASASGGTDTQYF. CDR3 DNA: TGTGCTAGTGCCTCGGGGGGAACAGATACGCAGTATTTT.

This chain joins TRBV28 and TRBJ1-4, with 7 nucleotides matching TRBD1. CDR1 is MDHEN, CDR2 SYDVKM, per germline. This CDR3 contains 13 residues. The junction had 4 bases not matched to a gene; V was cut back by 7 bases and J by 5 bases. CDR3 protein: CASKGGPNEKLFF. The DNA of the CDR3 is TGTGCCAGCAAAGGGGGCCCAAATGAAAAACTGTTTTTT.

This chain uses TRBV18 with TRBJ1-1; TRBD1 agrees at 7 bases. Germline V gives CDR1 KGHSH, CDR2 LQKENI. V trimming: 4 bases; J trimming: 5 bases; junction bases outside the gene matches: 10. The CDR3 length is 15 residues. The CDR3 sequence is CASSLIQGLDTEAFF. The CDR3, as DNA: TGTGCCAGCTCACTAATACAGGGGTTAGATACTGAAGCTTTCTTT.

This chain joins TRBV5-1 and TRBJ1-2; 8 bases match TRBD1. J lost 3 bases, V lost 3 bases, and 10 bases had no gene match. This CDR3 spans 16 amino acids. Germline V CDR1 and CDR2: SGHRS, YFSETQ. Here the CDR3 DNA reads TGCGCCAGCAGCTCCCGCTACCCGGGACAGGACTATGGCTACACCTTC. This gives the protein CASSSRYPGQDYGYTF. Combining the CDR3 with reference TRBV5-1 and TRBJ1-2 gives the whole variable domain KAGVTQTPRYLIKTRGQQVTLSCSPISGHRSVSWYQQTPGQGLQFLFEYFSETQRNKGNFPGRFSGRQFSNSRSEMNVSTLELGDSALYLCASSSRYPGQDYGYTFGSGTRLTVV.

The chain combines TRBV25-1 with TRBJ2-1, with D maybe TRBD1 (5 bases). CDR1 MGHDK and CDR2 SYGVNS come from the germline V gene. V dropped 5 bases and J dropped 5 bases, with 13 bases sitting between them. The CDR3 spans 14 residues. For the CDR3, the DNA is TGTGCCAGCAGTCGAGCAGGGTCGAACAATGAGCAGTTCTTC. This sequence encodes CASSRAGSNNEQFF.

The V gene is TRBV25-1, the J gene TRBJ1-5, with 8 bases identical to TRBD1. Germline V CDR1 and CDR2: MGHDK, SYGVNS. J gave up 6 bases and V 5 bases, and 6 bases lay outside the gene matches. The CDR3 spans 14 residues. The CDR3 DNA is TGTGCCAGCAGTACGGACAGGGCAAGTCAGCCCCAGCATTTT. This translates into CASSTDRASQPQHF.

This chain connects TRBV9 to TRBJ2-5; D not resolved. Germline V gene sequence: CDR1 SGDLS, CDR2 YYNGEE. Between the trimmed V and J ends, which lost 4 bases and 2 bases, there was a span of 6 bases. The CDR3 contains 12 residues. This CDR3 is CASSPIQETQYF. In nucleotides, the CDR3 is TGTGCCAGCAGCCCCATTCAAGAGACCCAGTACTTC.

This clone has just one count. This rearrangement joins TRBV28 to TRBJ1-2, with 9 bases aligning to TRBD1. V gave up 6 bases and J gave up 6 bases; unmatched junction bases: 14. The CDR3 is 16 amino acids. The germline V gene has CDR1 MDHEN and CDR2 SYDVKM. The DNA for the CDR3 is TGTGCCAGCAGCCGGGGACAGGGACTGGGGGAGAATGGCTACACCTTC. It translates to CASSRGQGLGENGYTF.

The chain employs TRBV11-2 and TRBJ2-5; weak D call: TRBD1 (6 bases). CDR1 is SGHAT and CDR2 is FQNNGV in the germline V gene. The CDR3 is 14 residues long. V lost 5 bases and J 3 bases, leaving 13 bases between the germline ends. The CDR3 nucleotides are TGTGCCAGCAGCCCCCGGGACACCAAAGAGACCCAGTACTTC. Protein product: CASSPRDTKETQYF. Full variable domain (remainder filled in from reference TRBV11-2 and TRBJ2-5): EAGVAQSPRYKIIEKRQSVAFWCNPISGHATLYWYQQILGQGPKLLIQFQNNGVVDDSQLPKDRFSAERLKGVDSTLKIQPAKLEDSAVYLCASSPRDTKETQYFGPGTRLLVL.

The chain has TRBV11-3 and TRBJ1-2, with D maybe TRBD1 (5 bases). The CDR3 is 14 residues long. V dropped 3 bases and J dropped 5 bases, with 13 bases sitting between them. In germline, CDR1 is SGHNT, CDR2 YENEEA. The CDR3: CASSLAGERYGYTF. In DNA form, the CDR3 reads TGTGCCAGCAGCTTGGCGGGGGAGAGGTATGGCTACACCTTC.